The 5 T cell receptor beta chains listed next were all sequenced from one sample in a study of beta chain features in type 1 diabetes. No antigen has been assigned to these receptors. Of the isolated RNA, all was reverse transcribed, and so the sequenced material was expressed TCRB transcripts. Assay: immunoSEQ multiplex PCR; the TCRdb copy retains only in-frame clones and omits some. This sample has roughly 160,000 clones; 7.5% to 9.5% occur once, and the top ten carry 0.45% to 0.55%. Study-level results: Moderate but significant shortening of TCRB CDR3s was recorded in all four CD4+ subsets from Type 1 diabetes patients.

The sample comprised central memory CD4+ T cells from blood. Source of these receptors: a woman aged 18-29 years with type 1 diabetes.

This clone occurred a few times. The chain links TRBV7-6 to TRBJ1-5; 7 bases line up with TRBD1. Germline loops: CDR1 SGHVS, CDR2 FNYEAQ. The V gene end was trimmed by 5 bases and the J gene end by 4 bases; junction bases not matched to a gene: 8. The CDR3 sequence is 15 residues long. CDR3 sequence: CASSLQTGLNQPQHF. The CDR3 DNA is TGTGCCAGCAGCCTTCAGACAGGGTTAAATCAGCCCCAGCATTTT.

A few counts support this clone. Other DNA sequences in this specimen translate into the identical CDR3. The chain employs TRBV5-1 and TRBJ2-7; 7 bases line up with TRBD1. This CDR3 has 14 residues. Germline trimming cut 0 bases from V and 6 bases from J; bases unmatched to any gene: 6. Germline assignment: CDR1 SGHRS and CDR2 YFSETQ. For the CDR3, the DNA is TGCGCCAGCAGCTTGGGACAGGGTGTGGGCGAGCAGTACTTC. Encoded protein: CASSLGQGVGEQYF.

Only a few counts were recorded for this clone. This chain joins TRBV5-1 and TRBJ2-1; D gene uncertain. V lost 0 bases to trimming and J lost 5 bases, with 9 bases between them. This CDR3 has 14 residues. The V gene's germline CDR1 is SGHRS and CDR2 YFSETQ. The CDR3 DNA reads TGCGCCAGCAGCTTGGAATATCTAGACAATGAGCAGTTCTTC. It specifies CASSLEYLDNEQFF.

This rearrangement joins TRBV7-3 to TRBJ2-7, with TRBD1 matching 8 bases. The CDR3 sequence is 13 residues long. V shed 6 bases, J shed 5 bases, and the junction held 6 bases outside the gene matches. Germline V gene lookup returns CDR1 SGHTA and CDR2 FQGTGA. CDR3 DNA: TGTGCCAGCAGTTCGACAGGGGTTGACGAGCAGTACTTC. The encoded protein is CASSSTGVDEQYF.

This clone has just a few counts. The chain carries TRBV5-4 and TRBJ2-7, with 10 bases fitting TRBD2. V lost 0 bases and J lost 2; bases outside the gene matches: 2. The CDR3 consists of 15 residues. Germline lookup yields CDR1 SGHNT and CDR2 YYREEE (reference sequence). CDR3 loop: CASSLALAGAYEQYF. Written as DNA, the CDR3 is TGTGCCAGCAGCTTGGCCCTAGCGGGAGCCTACGAGCAGTACTTC.